What follows are 5 T cell receptor beta chains derived from one specimen sequenced in a study of post-analysis software for immune sequencing data. Unique molecular identifiers were present in the TCR beta cDNA libraries. TCRdb passed the PCR reads through MiXCR, listing each CDR3 protein once. The sample contains some 890,000 distinct CDR3 sequences, approximately 57% of which appear only once. Findings and limits, study-wide: The five TRBV segments detected at higher frequency in patients than in controls included TRBV5-6, TRBV5-1 and TRBV20-1.

Antigens for these TCRs are unknown. Sequencing used blood. These receptors originate from a girl aged 5 to 17 with multiple sclerosis.

The rearrangement uses TRBV12-3 or TRBV12-4 and TRBJ2-7; TRBD1 matches 9 bases. J lost 4 bases, V lost 5 bases, and 12 bases had no gene match. The CDR3 runs 16 residues. The CDR3 spells CASSPRTGDTSYEQYF. CDR3 bases: TGTGCCAGCAGTCCCAGGACAGGGGATACGTCGTACGAGCAGTACTTC.

This clonotype turned up a few times. CDR3 residues: CASSQEGAGVGQYF. The CDR3 DNA follows: TGTGCCAGCAGCCAAGAAGGGGCCGGGGTCGGGCAGTACTTC. This chain joins TRBV4-2 and TRBJ2-5; D is tentatively TRBD1 or TRBD2 (5 bases each). Trimming took off 0 bases at V and 11 bases at J, with 16 bases between the two ends. This CDR3 comprises 14 residues. Germline-derived CDR1 and CDR2 are LGHNA and YNFKEQ.

This sequence joins TRBV7-9 and TRBJ1-1; no definite D call. Germline CDR1 SEHNR, CDR2 FQNEAQ (reference sequence). V lost 1 base and J 5 bases, leaving 14 bases between the germline ends. The CDR3 is 15 residues long. The CDR3 sequence is CASSLVGVPGTEAFF. The CDR3 DNA reads as TGTGCCAGCAGCTTAGTCGGGGTTCCGGGGACTGAAGCTTTCTTT.

J is TRBJ2-7 and V is TRBV10-3; the D gene is possibly TRBD2 (6 bases). The germline V and J ends were trimmed by 5 bases and 2 bases, with 19 bases remaining between them. CDR1 ENHRY and CDR2 SYGVKD come from the germline V gene. The CDR3 runs 16 residues. The CDR3 DNA reads as TGTGCCATCAGTATAGGGGCTAGCGCCGTTACCTACGAGCAGTACTTC. This encodes CAISIGASAVTYEQYF.

This clonotype was seen at least ten times. V and J are TRBV29-1 and TRBJ2-7; possibly TRBD1 for D (5 bases). Germline values: CDR1 SQVTM, CDR2 ANQGSEA. The CDR3 is made up of 12 amino acids. The V end lost 4 bases, the J end lost 2 bases, and 9 bases lay between the germline ends. DNA of the CDR3: TGCAGCGTTGCCAGGGTCCCCTACGAGCAGTACTTC. Translated, it gives CSVARVPYEQYF.